A single sample is the source of the 20 T cell receptor beta chains below, sequenced in a study of blood T cell repertoires in COVID-19. Measured with immunoSEQ multiplex PCR; TCRdb has only the in-frame clones, and not every one. The data contain approximately 150,000 clones, approximately 90% of them singletons. The sequenced sample was PBMCs or T cells enriched from blood (not recorded which). These receptors all stem from a woman in her thirties or forties who had been exposed to COVID-19.

The chain combines TRBV7-2 with TRBJ2-7; D perhaps matches TRBD1 (6 bases). The CDR3 runs 14 residues. Germline CDR1 SGHTA, CDR2 FQGNSA. Trimming removed 3 bases at V and 3 bases at J, with 12 bases between. CDR3 sequence (DNA): TGTGCCAGCAGCTTGGGCAGGGGTATCTACGAGCAGTACTTC. Amino acid sequence: CASSLGRGIYEQYF.

V and J are TRBV5-1 and TRBJ1-1; 9 bases align to TRBD1. The V gene end was trimmed by 1 base and the J gene end by 4 bases; junction bases not matched to a gene: 17. Germline V gives CDR1 SGHRS, CDR2 YFSETQ. The CDR3 covers 19 residues. CDR3 in DNA: TGCGCCAGCAGCTTGCCCCCTACGCTTACAGGGGGCTTTACCACTGAAGCTTTCTTT. Protein sequence: CASSLPPTLTGGFTTEAFF.

Only one count was recorded for this clone. The rearrangement uses TRBV7-8 and TRBJ1-1; 8 bases map to TRBD1. The germline V gene has CDR1 SGHVS and CDR2 FQNEAQ. The ends lost 2 bases at V and 1 base at J; junction bases unmatched: 6. The CDR3 is 16 amino acids. The CDR3 sequence is CASSLLAGGRNTEAFF. The CDR3 coding sequence is TGTGCCAGCAGCTTACTGGCAGGGGGCCGGAACACTGAAGCTTTCTTT. The full variable domain, rest sourced from reference TRBV7-8 and TRBJ1-1, is GAGVSQSPRYKVAKRGQDVALRCDPISGHVSLFWYQQALGQGPEFLTYFQNEAQLDKSGLPSDRFFAERPEGSVSTLKIQRTQQEDSAVYLCASSLLAGGRNTEAFFGQGTRLTVV.

The chain employs TRBV7-6 and TRBJ2-7; TRBD1 matches at 12 bases. V dropped 4 bases and J dropped 0; count of bases not matched to a gene: 10. The CDR3 extends over 18 amino acids. Germline V CDR1 and CDR2: SGHVS, FNYEAQ. DNA of the CDR3: TGTGCCAGCAGCTCCGGGACAGGGGGCTTTACAAACTCCTACGAGCAGTACTTC. Amino acid sequence: CASSSGTGGFTNSYEQYF.

This sequence joins TRBV15 and TRBJ2-7; TRBD1 matches at 9 bases. The junction had 13 bases not matched to a gene; V was cut back by 3 bases and J by 4 bases. Germline CDR1 and CDR2: LNHNV and YYDKDF (reference sequence). This CDR3 contains 17 residues. In DNA form, the CDR3 reads TGTGCCACCAGCAGTACAGGGGGCCCCGATCTTTGGTACGAGCAGTACTTC. Amino acids: CATSSTGGPDLWYEQYF.

The CDR3 DNA follows: TGTGCCAGCAGCTTAACAGCGGGAGGGGAAGAGACCCAGTACTTC. This gives the protein CASSLTAGGEETQYF. The chain recombines TRBV7-2 with TRBJ2-5; 10 bases fit TRBD2. Germline V gives CDR1 SGHTA, CDR2 FQGNSA. The V and J ends lost 2 bases and 3 bases, in that order; junction bases with no gene match: 3. CDR3 size: 15 residues.

The rearrangement uses TRBV2 and TRBJ2-5, with D tentatively TRBD1 (6 bases). Germline CDR1 and CDR2: SNHLY and FYNNEI. The CDR3 length is 13 residues. V lost 5 bases, J lost 6 bases, and 13 bases lay in between. CDR3 residues: CASSSGRGKTQYF. Here the CDR3 DNA reads TGTGCCAGCAGTTCAGGCAGGGGAAAGACCCAGTACTTC.

This rearrangement joins TRBV19 to TRBJ2-2; 7 bases are a match to TRBD1. The CDR3 covers 15 residues. CDR1 is LNHDA and CDR2 is SQIVND in the germline V gene (reference sequence). V shed 6 bases, J shed 0 bases, and the junction held 4 bases outside the gene matches. DNA of the CDR3: TGTGCCAGTAGCCTGGACAGGACGAACACCGGGGAGCTGTTTTTT. Its translation: CASSLDRTNTGELFF.

This clone has at least ten counts. The chain combines TRBV15 with TRBJ2-1, with TRBD2 identical over 13 bases. Germline assignment: CDR1 LNHNV and CDR2 YYDKDF (reference sequence). The CDR3 consists of 15 residues. The V gene end was trimmed by 4 bases and the J gene end by 9 bases; junction bases not matched to a gene: 6. The CDR3 is CATSTTSGGASEQFF. Written as DNA, the CDR3 is TGTGCCACCAGCACAACTAGCGGGGGGGCTAGTGAGCAGTTCTTC.

This chain connects TRBV4-1 to TRBJ2-7, with 8 bases that match TRBD1. Trimming took 4 bases from V and 7 from J; bases not matched to a gene: 12. The CDR3 has 15 residues. Germline V CDR1 and CDR2: MGHRA, YSYEKL. CDR3 DNA sequence: TGCGCCAGCAGCCCGCCGGACAGGGCAACAAGGGAGCAGTACTTC. Protein: CASSPPDRATREQYF.

V gene TRBV29-1 combines with J gene TRBJ1-1; no firm D call. The CDR3 sequence is 12 residues long. CDR1 and CDR2 (germline): SQVTM, ANQGSEA. V was clipped by 6 bases and J by 6 bases, with 14 bases between them. The CDR3 loop reads CSVPEPSAEAFF. The CDR3 bases are TGCAGCGTCCCTGAGCCTTCCGCTGAAGCTTTCTTT.

This clone showed up just a few times. The V call is TRBV7-3, the J call TRBJ1-1, with 7 bases that match TRBD1. Germline V gene lookup returns CDR1 SGHTA and CDR2 FQGTGA. The CDR3 extends over 15 amino acids. The ends lost 6 bases at V and 2 bases at J; junction bases unmatched: 9. The CDR3 reads CASSLTGTANTEAFF. In DNA, the CDR3 is TGTGCCAGCAGTCTGACGGGGACAGCAAACACTGAAGCTTTCTTT.

The rearrangement links TRBV7-2 to TRBJ1-4; no reliable D call. With 1 base removed from V and 8 bases from J, the gap between germline ends came to 11 bases. Per the germline V gene, CDR1 is SGHTA and CDR2 is FQGNSA. The CDR3 contains 14 residues. CDR3 DNA: TGTGCCAGCAGCTTAGGTGACAACCTAGAAAAACTGTTTTTT. Translating it yields CASSLGDNLEKLFF.

V and J are TRBV29-1 and TRBJ2-2; 9 nucleotides match TRBD1. There are 16 residues in the CDR3. The germline V gene encodes CDR1 SQVTM and CDR2 ANQGSEA. The J segment lost 3 bases and the V segment lost 6 bases, leaving 11 bases of the junction unmatched. The CDR3 spells CSVDPGQGGDTGELFF. The CDR3 DNA reads as TGCAGCGTGGACCCGGGACAGGGAGGGGACACCGGGGAGCTGTTTTTT.

This sequence joins TRBV19 and TRBJ2-7, with 10 bases that match TRBD2. CDR3 length: 16 amino acids. Germline trimming cut 7 bases from V and 4 bases from J; bases unmatched to any gene: 13. Per germline, CDR1 LNHDA and CDR2 SQIVND (reference sequence). The CDR3 here is CASTGSGLAGVYEQYF. The CDR3 DNA is TGTGCCAGTACCGGATCCGGGCTAGCGGGAGTGTACGAGCAGTACTTC.

J is TRBJ1-2 and V is TRBV2; perhaps TRBD1 as D (5 bases). There are 16 residues in the CDR3. V lost 7 bases and J lost 0, with 18 bases in between. Germline loops: CDR1 SNHLY, CDR2 FYNNEI. CDR3 sequence: CASILGQGRANYGYTF. As DNA, the CDR3 is TGTGCCAGCATTTTAGGGCAGGGCCGAGCTAACTATGGCTACACCTTC.

This chain connects TRBV6-2 or TRBV6-3 to TRBJ2-1, with 8 positions matching TRBD2. The ends lost 5 bases at V and 1 base at J; junction bases unmatched: 7. This CDR3 has 16 amino acids. Germline-derived CDR1 and CDR2 are MNHEY and SVGEGT. CDR3 bases: TGTGCCAGCAGTACCCCCAGCGGGAGATCCTACAATGAGCAGTTCTTC. Protein product: CASSTPSGRSYNEQFF.

The rearrangement joins TRBV2 to TRBJ2-7, with unresolved D. The germline CDR1 and CDR2 sequences are SNHLY and FYNNEI. The V and J ends lost 8 bases and 0 bases respectively, with 5 bases between them. CDR3 size: 11 residues. DNA for the CDR3: TGTGCCAGCCTGAGCTCCTACGAGCAGTACTTC. This gives the protein CASLSSYEQYF.

The gene calls are TRBV5-1 and TRBJ1-1; D uncertain. Trimming left V 4 bases short and J 0 bases short, with 7 bases between. Per the germline V gene, CDR1 is SGHRS and CDR2 is YFSETQ. This CDR3 region has 13 residues. The CDR3 region has the DNA TGCGCCAGCAGCCCGACACTGAACACTGAAGCTTTCTTT. Its protein is CASSPTLNTEAFF.

The chain carries TRBV5-1 and TRBJ2-2, with 13 bases identical to TRBD2. The V gene end was trimmed by 7 bases and the J gene end by 1 base; junction bases not matched to a gene: 4. The CDR3 consists of 16 residues. Germline V gene lookup returns CDR1 SGHRS and CDR2 YFSETQ. The CDR3 DNA reads TGCGCCAGCGACCGACTAGCGGGAGGGAACACCGGGGAGCTGTTTTTT. Encoded protein: CASDRLAGGNTGELFF.